The 7 T cell receptor beta chains in this list originate from one sample, sequenced in a study of human T cells and chemical hapten exposure. In TCRdb, the RACE reads were re-called with MiXCR into one record per CDR3 protein. The repertoire holds about 340,000 distinct CDR3 sequences, with approximately 6.9% as singletons. Time point of the sample: patch test 1, 2 weeks after DPC sensitization. Treatment denoted: therapeutic diphenylcyclopropenone sensitization with weekly scalp DPC. The specimen was whole blood, collected in connection with sensitization to the hapten diphenylcyclopropenone (DPC). Every receptor here comes from a woman aged 18-29 years with alopecia areata. Some clones in this sample may be carry-over from other donors' samples.

Ten or more counts support this clonotype. The DNA for the CDR3 is TGTGCCAGCAGCCCTCTCACGAGCCAAGAGACCCAGTACTTC. It codes for CASSPLTSQETQYF. This sequence joins TRBV7-6 and TRBJ2-5, with D unclear. Germline V gene lookup returns CDR1 SGHVS and CDR2 FNYEAQ. V was trimmed by 5 bases and J by 1 base, leaving 11 bases between them. This CDR3 is 14 amino acids long.

V is TRBV7-6 and J is TRBJ1-1; unclear D gene. The CDR3 is made up of 14 amino acids. Trimming removed 5 bases from V and 6 bases from J, with 16 bases in between. Germline V lookup: CDR1 SGHVS, CDR2 FNYEAQ. CDR3 protein: CASSTTGPSSEAFF. As DNA, the CDR3 is TGTGCCAGCAGCACTACCGGGCCGAGTTCTGAAGCTTTCTTT.

This clonotype occurred many times. This chain connects TRBV19 to TRBJ2-1; a weak D match, TRBD1 (6 bases). The CDR3 has 14 residues. The germline V and J ends were trimmed by 4 bases and 8 bases, with 15 bases remaining between them. The germline V gene has CDR1 LNHDA and CDR2 SQIVND (reference sequence). The CDR3 DNA reads TGTGCCAGTAGTAATCCAGGGGAATACGATGAGCAGTTCTTC. This gives the protein CASSNPGEYDEQFF.

This clonotype occurred a few times. The CDR3 nucleotides are TGTGCCAGCACCTATGCTCAGGGGGCCTACGAGCAGTACTTC. Encoded protein: CASTYAQGAYEQYF. The rearrangement uses TRBV11-2 and TRBJ2-7; 7 bases match TRBD1. V lost 7 bases, J lost 2 bases, and 8 bases stayed unmatched. This CDR3 has 14 residues. Looked up from germline, CDR1 is SGHAT and CDR2 is FQNNGV.

This clonotype was picked up a small number of times. The genes are TRBV4-3 and TRBJ2-1; 9 positions agree with TRBD2. The CDR3 has 16 residues. Germline assignment: CDR1 LGHNA and CDR2 YSLEER. With 2 bases clipped from V and 7 bases from J, the junction kept 9 bases outside the gene matches. The DNA of the CDR3 is TGCGCCAGCAGCCAATCCCAGCGGGGGGCCATAAATGAGCAGTTCTTC. Translated, it gives CASSQSQRGAINEQFF.

Ten or more counts support this clonotype. The chain is built from TRBV2 and TRBJ2-2; TRBD1 agrees at 9 bases. V shed 8 bases, J shed 7 bases, and the junction held 8 bases outside the gene matches. The CDR3 totals 14 residues. Per the germline V gene, CDR1 is SNHLY and CDR2 is FYNNEI. CDR3 nucleotides: TGTGCCAGCGGGATACAGGGGGCGATCGGGGAGCTGTTTTTT. It is translated as CASGIQGAIGELFF.

This clonotype was picked up many times. The genes are TRBV12-3 or TRBV12-4 and TRBJ2-3; D is ambiguous. V dropped 1 base and J dropped 2 bases, with 10 bases sitting between them. There are 15 residues in the CDR3. Here the CDR3 reads CASSLEESYTDTQYF. The CDR3 bases are TGTGCCAGCAGTTTAGAGGAGTCCTACACAGATACGCAGTATTTT.